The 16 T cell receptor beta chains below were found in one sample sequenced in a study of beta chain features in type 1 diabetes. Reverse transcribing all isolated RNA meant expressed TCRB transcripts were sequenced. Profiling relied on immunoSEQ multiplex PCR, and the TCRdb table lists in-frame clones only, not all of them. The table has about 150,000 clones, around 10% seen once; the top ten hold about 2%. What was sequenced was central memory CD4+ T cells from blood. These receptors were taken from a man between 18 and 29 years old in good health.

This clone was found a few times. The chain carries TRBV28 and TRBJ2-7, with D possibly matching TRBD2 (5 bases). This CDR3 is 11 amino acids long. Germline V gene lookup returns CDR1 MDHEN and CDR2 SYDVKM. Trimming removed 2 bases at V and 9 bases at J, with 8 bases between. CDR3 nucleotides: TGTGCCAGCAGTTTAGAGGGAAGGCAGTACTTC. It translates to CASSLEGRQYF.

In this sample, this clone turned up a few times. The CDR3 region is CASRLTGVDGYTF. CDR3 sequence (DNA): TGTGCCAGCAGGCTCACAGGTGTCGATGGCTACACCTTC. This chain uses TRBV6-5 with TRBJ1-2; D is perhaps TRBD1 (5 bases). This CDR3 is built from 13 residues. The V end was cut by 6 bases, the J end by 6 bases, with 14 bases between. Germline V gives CDR1 MNHEY, CDR2 SVGAGI.

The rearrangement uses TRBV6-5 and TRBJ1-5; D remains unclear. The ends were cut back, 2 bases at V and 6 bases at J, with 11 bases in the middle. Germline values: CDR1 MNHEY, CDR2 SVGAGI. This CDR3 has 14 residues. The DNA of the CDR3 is TGTGCCAGCAGTTACGTCGGGTGGGGTCAGCCCCAGCATTTT. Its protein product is CASSYVGWGQPQHF.

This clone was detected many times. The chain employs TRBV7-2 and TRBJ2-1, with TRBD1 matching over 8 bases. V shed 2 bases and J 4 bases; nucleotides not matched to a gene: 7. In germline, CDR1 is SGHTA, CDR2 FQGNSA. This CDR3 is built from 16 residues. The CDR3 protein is CASSLSLGQVYNEQFF. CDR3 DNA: TGTGCCAGCAGCTTATCACTGGGACAGGTATACAATGAGCAGTTCTTC.

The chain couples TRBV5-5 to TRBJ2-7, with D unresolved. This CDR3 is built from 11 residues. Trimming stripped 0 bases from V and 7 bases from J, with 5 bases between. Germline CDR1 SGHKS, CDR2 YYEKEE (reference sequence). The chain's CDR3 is CASSLEGEQYF. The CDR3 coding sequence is TGTGCCAGCAGCTTGGAAGGAGAGCAGTACTTC.

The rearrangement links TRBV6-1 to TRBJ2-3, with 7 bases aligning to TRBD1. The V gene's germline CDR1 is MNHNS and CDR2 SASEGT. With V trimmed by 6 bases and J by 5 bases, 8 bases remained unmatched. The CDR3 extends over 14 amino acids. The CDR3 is CASSIFTGEDTQYF. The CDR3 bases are TGTGCCAGCAGCATATTTACAGGGGAAGATACGCAGTATTTT.

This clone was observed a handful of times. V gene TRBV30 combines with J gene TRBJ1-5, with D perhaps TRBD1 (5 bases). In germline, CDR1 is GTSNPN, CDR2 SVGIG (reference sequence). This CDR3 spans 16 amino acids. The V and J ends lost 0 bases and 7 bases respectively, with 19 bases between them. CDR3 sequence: CAWSVKGLGRAQPQHF. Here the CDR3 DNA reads TGTGCCTGGAGTGTAAAGGGGCTGGGTAGGGCGCAGCCCCAGCATTTT.

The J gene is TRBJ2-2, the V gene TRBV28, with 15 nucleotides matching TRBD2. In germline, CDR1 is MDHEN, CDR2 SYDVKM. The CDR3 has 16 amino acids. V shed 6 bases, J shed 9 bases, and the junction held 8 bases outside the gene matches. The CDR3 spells CASRKPGLAGGRELFF. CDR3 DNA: TGTGCCAGCAGAAAACCGGGACTAGCGGGAGGAAGGGAGCTGTTTTTT. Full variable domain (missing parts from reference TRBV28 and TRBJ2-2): DVKVTQSSRYLVKRTGEKVFLECVQDMDHENMFWYRQDPGLGLRLIYFSYDVKMKEKGDIPEGYSVSREKKERFSLILESASTNQTSMYLCASRKPGLAGGRELFFGEGSRLTVL.

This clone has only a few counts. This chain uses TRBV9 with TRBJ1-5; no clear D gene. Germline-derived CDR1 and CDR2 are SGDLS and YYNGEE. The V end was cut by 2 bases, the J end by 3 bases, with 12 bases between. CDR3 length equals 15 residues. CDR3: CASSVGGSPNQPQHF. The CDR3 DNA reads TGTGCCAGCAGCGTTGGTGGTAGTCCCAATCAGCCCCAGCATTTT.

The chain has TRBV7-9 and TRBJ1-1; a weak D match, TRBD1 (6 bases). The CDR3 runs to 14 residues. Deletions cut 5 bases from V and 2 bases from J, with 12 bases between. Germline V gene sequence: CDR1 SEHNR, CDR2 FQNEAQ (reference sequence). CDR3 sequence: CASSLGQYNTEAFF. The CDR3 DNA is TGTGCCAGCAGCCTCGGACAGTACAACACTGAAGCTTTCTTT. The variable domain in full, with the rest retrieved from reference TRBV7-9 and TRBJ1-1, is DTGVSQNPRHKITKRGQNVTFRCDPISEHNRLYWYRQTLGQGPEFLTYFQNEAQLEKSRLLSDRFSAERPKGSFSTLEIQRTEQGDSAMYLCASSLGQYNTEAFFGQGTRLTVV.

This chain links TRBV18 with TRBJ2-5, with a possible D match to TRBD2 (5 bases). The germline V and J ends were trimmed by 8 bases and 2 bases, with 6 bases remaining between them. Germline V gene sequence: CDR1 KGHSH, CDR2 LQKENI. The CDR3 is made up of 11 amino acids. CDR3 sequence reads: CASGEQETQYF. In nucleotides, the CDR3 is TGTGCCAGCGGGGAGCAAGAGACCCAGTACTTC.

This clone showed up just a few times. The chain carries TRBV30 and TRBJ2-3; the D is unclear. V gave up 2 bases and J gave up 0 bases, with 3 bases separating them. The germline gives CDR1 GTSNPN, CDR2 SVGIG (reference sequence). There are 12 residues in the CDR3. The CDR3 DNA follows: TGTGCCTGGAGTATCAGCACAGATACGCAGTATTTT. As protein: CAWSISTDTQYF. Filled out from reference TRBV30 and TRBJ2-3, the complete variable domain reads SQTIHQWPATLVQPVGSPLSLECTVEGTSNPNLYWYRQAAGRGLQLLFYSVGIGQISSEVPQNLSASRPQDRQFILSSKKLLLSDSGFYLCAWSISTDTQYFGPGTRLTVL.

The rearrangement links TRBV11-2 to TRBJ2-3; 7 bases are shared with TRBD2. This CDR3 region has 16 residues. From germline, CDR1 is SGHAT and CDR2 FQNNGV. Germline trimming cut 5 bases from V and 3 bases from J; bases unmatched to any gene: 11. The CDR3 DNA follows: TGTGCCAGCAGCCATCCCCGACCCGGGGGGACAGATACGCAGTATTTT. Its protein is CASSHPRPGGTDTQYF.

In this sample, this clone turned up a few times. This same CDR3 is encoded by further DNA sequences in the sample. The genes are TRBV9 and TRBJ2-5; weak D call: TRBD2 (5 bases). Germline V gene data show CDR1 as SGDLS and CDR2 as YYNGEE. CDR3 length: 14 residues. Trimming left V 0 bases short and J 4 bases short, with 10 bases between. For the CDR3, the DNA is TGTGCCAGCAGCGTAGGGCCTAGCAGAGAGACCCAGTACTTC. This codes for CASSVGPSRETQYF.

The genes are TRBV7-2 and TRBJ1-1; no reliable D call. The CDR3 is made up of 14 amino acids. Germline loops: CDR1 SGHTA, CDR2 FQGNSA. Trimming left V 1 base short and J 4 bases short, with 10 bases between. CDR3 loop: CASSLGLRSTEAFF. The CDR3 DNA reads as TGTGCCAGCAGCTTAGGACTTCGGAGCACTGAAGCTTTCTTT.

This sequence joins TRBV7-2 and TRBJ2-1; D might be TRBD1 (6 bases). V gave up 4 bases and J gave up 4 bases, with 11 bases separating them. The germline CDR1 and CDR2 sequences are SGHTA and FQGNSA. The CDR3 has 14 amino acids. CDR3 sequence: CASSSGTRYNEQFF. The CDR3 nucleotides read TGTGCCAGCAGCTCCGGGACACGATACAATGAGCAGTTCTTC.